These T cell receptor beta chains were read from a single sample in a study of identical twins. Via MiXCR, TCRdb re-called the 5' RACE reads, giving one row per CDR3 protein. Found here are roughly 540,000 distinct CDR3 sequences, less than 25% of them singletons; the top ten hold 0.91%. These data were also filed under a second study, of T cells expressing NK-cell markers.

Sequences were obtained from CD4+ T cells sorted from blood. These receptors were taken from a woman aged 18-30 years in good health. CDR3s include the opening cysteine and the closing phenylalanine or tryptophan.

v_call,j_call,cdr3_aa
TRBV18,TRBJ2-7,CASSPRLGTIYEQYF
TRBV14,TRBJ1-3,CASSQARNTIYF
TRBV10-3,TRBJ2-6,CAISSRGPGANVLTF
TRBV7-9,TRBJ2-5,CASSLFPQRRDKRPQYF
TRBV6-5,TRBJ2-1,CASSSRGGRKHEQFF
TRBV29-1,TRBJ2-3,CSVGVRGGTQYF
TRBV18,TRBJ1-4,CASSRQGSNEKLFF
TRBV20-1,TRBJ2-3,CSARALAGDTDTQYF
TRBV12-3/TRBV12-4,TRBJ2-5,CASSSTRETQYF
TRBV4-2,TRBJ1-1,CASSQEYDRGVGTEAFF
TRBV20-1,TRBJ1-1,CRGEGPNTEAFF
TRBV11-2,TRBJ2-2,CASSWGRGYTGELFF
TRBV11-3,TRBJ2-3,CASSSTRSHTQYF
TRBV20-1,TRBJ2-1,CSARDLGKNEQFF
TRBV6-2/TRBV6-3,TRBJ2-3,CASSPLGDTGKDTQYF
TRBV20-1,TRBJ1-2,CSARDHSRIYGYTF
TRBV6-5,TRBJ2-5,CASSYVGDQETQYF
TRBV12-3/TRBV12-4,TRBJ2-2,CASSSRGKRAGELFF
TRBV18,TRBJ1-5,CASSPGGGYQPQHF
TRBV24-1,TRBJ2-5,CATSDLLTGIGTQYF
TRBV19,TRBJ1-4,CASSWEEKLFF
TRBV12-3/TRBV12-4,TRBJ2-3,CASSSGSGGTDTQYF
TRBV4-3,TRBJ2-7,CASSQDGGLLYEQYF
TRBV7-9,TRBJ2-7,CASSWGQGELF
TRBV5-4,TRBJ2-4,CASSTAGGTRAKNIQYF
TRBV6-5,TRBJ2-5,CASSYSALPQETQYF
TRBV7-3,TRBJ2-1,CASSLTFSYNEQFF
TRBV6-1,TRBJ2-5,CASSERTGETQYF
TRBV6-1,TRBJ2-7,CASSFRETYEQYF
TRBV5-1,TRBJ2-3,CASSLRTSSDTQYF
TRBV5-1,TRBJ1-1,CASSLASGLNTEAFF
TRBV12-3/TRBV12-4,TRBJ1-1,CASSSHFGGGRTEAFF
TRBV10-3,TRBJ2-2,CAISKDTGELFF
TRBV3-1,TRBJ2-2,CASSRRGDTGELFF
TRBV2,TRBJ1-5,CASRYYSNQPQHF
TRBV29-1,TRBJ2-5,CSVTSGPETQYF
TRBV6-5,TRBJ1-6,CASSYRDRGNSPLHF
TRBV20-1,TRBJ2-1,CSARGGGLYNEQFF
TRBV20-1,TRBJ1-2,CSAQTGLNYGYTF
TRBV2,TRBJ1-1,CASSGGENTEAFF
TRBV5-5,TRBJ2-1,CASSFPIRDEQFF
TRBV6-2/TRBV6-3,TRBJ2-2,CASRRVRLSGELFF
TRBV27,TRBJ2-2,CASSYKGLMNTGELFF
TRBV12-3/TRBV12-4,TRBJ2-1,CASSYHEQFF
TRBV7-8,TRBJ2-3,CASSFVGPSDTQYF